This T cell receptor beta chain was observed in a study of regulatory T cells in long-lasting Graves disease. Building the TCR beta libraries relied on iRepertoire HTBI primers, and CDR3 regions underwent Arm-PCR. TCRdb re-analysed the multiplex PCR reads in MiXCR, keeping a single row per CDR3 protein. Of about 220,000 distinct CDR3 sequences detected, about 19% appear once; the ten largest clones hold roughly 12%. Study observations and caveats: There was favoring of TRBV28, TRBJ1-2 and TRBJ2-5 in persistent disease.

The CDR3 covers 15 residues. Germline loops: CDR1 MNHEY, CDR2 SMNVEV (reference sequence). Deletions cut 0 bases from V and 7 bases from J, with 13 bases between. The time point is: newly diagnosed GD, antithyroid drugs for less than 3 months. Researchers made the TCR library from RNA that was extracted from PBMCs. This clonotype appeared many times. Its antigen remains unknown. This sample was also put to use in a study of T cells in Graves' hyperthyroidism and ophthalmopathy. That work states: The study left out patients who had uncontrolled infection, other autoimmune disease, pregnancy or lactation. Researchers ran a first-round RT-PCR on the TCR CDR3 using the HTBI primer set. Model output signaled ophthalmopathy a median approximately six months ahead of onset.

The source was peripheral blood mononuclear cells (PBMCs), collected at new diagnosis, from a patient treated with antithyroid drugs. V and J are TRBV27 and TRBJ2-1; D call uncertain. This TCR came from a woman under 40 with Graves disease. The CDR3 nucleotides are TGTGCCAGCAGTTTATCCTGGGTAGCCACGAATGAGCAGTTCTTC. Translated, it gives CASSLSWVATNEQFF.